What follows are 27 T cell receptor beta chains derived from one specimen sequenced in a study of CD8 T cells in Susac syndrome. Reverse transcription used about 0.45 to 1 ug RNA and random hexamers. TCRdb re-analysed the immunoSEQ multiplex PCR reads in MiXCR, keeping a single row per CDR3 protein. The repertoire holds about 140,000 distinct CDR3 sequences, with more than 85% as singletons. Sequencing used CD4+ T cells from PBMCs. These receptors originate from a human donor with Susac syndrome.

V usage is TRBV4-1 and J usage is TRBJ2-2, with 7 bases fitting TRBD1. Germline CDR1 and CDR2: MGHRA and YSYEKL. This CDR3 has 16 residues. V dropped 2 bases and J dropped 1; count of bases not matched to a gene: 4. The DNA for the CDR3 is TGCGCCAGCAGCCAATACCGGACAGGGAACACCGGGGAGCTGTTTTTT. This translates into CASSQYRTGNTGELFF.

The chain has TRBV5-6 and TRBJ2-7; D is unclear. Per the germline V gene, CDR1 is SGHDT and CDR2 is YYEEEE. V was shortened by 5 bases and J by 7 bases, with 10 bases between the two germline ends. CDR3 length: 11 residues. CDR3 sequence reads: CASRLHGEQYF. The DNA for the CDR3 is TGTGCCAGCAGATTACACGGGGAGCAGTACTTC.

The V call is TRBV4-1, the J call TRBJ1-2; D unresolved. The ends were cut back, 0 bases at V and 1 base at J, with 15 bases in the middle. The CDR3 length is 17 residues. Germline V gene data show CDR1 as MGHRA and CDR2 as YSYEKL. In DNA form, the CDR3 reads TGCGCCAGCAGCCAAGAGGAGGGCAGACACTTTAACTATGGCTACACCTTC. Translating it yields CASSQEEGRHFNYGYTF.

The CDR3 DNA reads TGTGCCAGTAGAACACCCTCTGGGGCCAACGTCCTGACTTTC. This translates into CASRTPSGANVLTF. The V and J genes are TRBV19 and TRBJ2-6; D ambiguous. V was cut by 6 bases and J by 0 bases, with 6 bases left in between. This CDR3 region has 14 residues. Germline V gene data show CDR1 as LNHDA and CDR2 as SQIVND (reference sequence).

This clonotype was counted once. The chain is built from TRBV29-1 and TRBJ2-1; D ambiguous. Germline CDR1 is SQVTM and CDR2 is ANQGSEA. This CDR3 region has 11 residues. The V end lost 7 bases, the J end lost 6 bases, and 10 bases lay between the germline ends. As DNA, the CDR3 is TGCAGCGCTGCCGACTCCAATGAGCAGTTCTTC. Its translation is CSAADSNEQFF.

The chain joins TRBV5-6 to TRBJ2-1; D is perhaps TRBD1 (6 bases). The CDR3 has 15 amino acids. V was clipped by 0 bases and J by 7 bases, with 14 bases between them. Germline V CDR1 and CDR2: SGHDT, YYEEEE. The CDR3 bases are TGTGCCAGCAGCTTGGTTGTACAGGGTAATAATGAGCAGTTCTTC. It translates to CASSLVVQGNNEQFF.

The chain uses TRBV4-1 and TRBJ2-6; no clear D. The CDR3 contains 18 residues. The germline gives CDR1 MGHRA, CDR2 YSYEKL. V was clipped by 3 bases and J by 2 bases, with 17 bases between them. CDR3 sequence: CASSHILSLRTGANVLTF. The DNA for the CDR3 is TGCGCCAGCAGCCACATACTAAGTTTAAGGACTGGGGCCAACGTCCTGACTTTC.

This chain uses TRBV18 with TRBJ2-3, with unresolved D. From germline, CDR1 is KGHSH and CDR2 LQKENI. The CDR3 totals 11 residues. Trimming shortened V by 4 bases and J by 6 bases, and 5 bases separated the two germline ends. The CDR3 loop reads CASSLHDTQYF. Here the CDR3 DNA reads TGTGCCAGCTCACTTCATGATACGCAGTATTTT.

The chain recombines TRBV15 with TRBJ1-6; D not resolved. CDR1 and CDR2 (germline): LNHNV, YYDKDF (reference sequence). The CDR3 runs 17 residues. Trimming stripped 0 bases from V and 0 bases from J, with 9 bases between. The CDR3 is CATSRETVFSYNSPLHF. The CDR3 bases are TGTGCCACCAGCAGAGAGACGGTCTTCTCCTATAATTCACCCCTCCACTTT.

This rearrangement joins TRBV19 to TRBJ2-1; D not resolved. The CDR3 length is 15 residues. The ends were cut back, 7 bases at V and 11 bases at J, with 24 bases in the middle. Germline V CDR1 and CDR2: LNHDA, SQIVND (reference sequence). The CDR3: CASTGAKKFGNKQFF. CDR3 DNA: TGTGCCAGTACGGGTGCAAAGAAATTTGGTAATAAGCAGTTCTTC.

The chain carries TRBV25-1 and TRBJ1-1; no firm D call. CDR1 and CDR2 (germline): MGHDK, SYGVNS. The CDR3 length is 15 residues. The V end was cut by 6 bases, the J end by 2 bases, with 16 bases between. DNA of the CDR3: TGTGCCAGCAGCCGAATACGGGGTGACAACACTGAAGCTTTCTTT. It translates to CASSRIRGDNTEAFF.

The chain has TRBV27 and TRBJ1-5, with TRBD1 matching over 8 bases. The CDR3 has 15 amino acids. The junction had 4 bases not matched to a gene; V was cut back by 5 bases and J by 1 base. Germline loops: CDR1 MNHEY, CDR2 SMNVEV (reference sequence). This CDR3 is CASSARTGSNQPQHF. CDR3 nucleotide sequence: TGTGCCAGCAGTGCCCGGACAGGGAGCAATCAGCCCCAGCATTTT.

This clonotype turned up a few times. The chain recombines TRBV3-1 with TRBJ2-7; D remains unclear. The CDR3 runs to 13 residues. The V end was cut by 5 bases, the J end by 2 bases, with 10 bases between. Germline CDR1 and CDR2: LGHDT and YNNKEL (reference sequence). The CDR3 protein is CASSKGSPYEQYF. The CDR3 region has the DNA TGTGCCAGCAGCAAAGGATCCCCCTACGAGCAGTACTTC.

The J gene is TRBJ1-5, the V gene TRBV30, with D possibly matching TRBD1 (6 bases). CDR1 is GTSNPN, CDR2 SVGIG, per germline (reference sequence). This CDR3 contains 13 residues. V shed 1 base and J shed 9 bases, with 13 bases lying between them. CDR3 nucleotide sequence: TGTGCCTGGAGTGGGTCCAGGGGTATGCCCCAGCATTTT. Its protein is CAWSGSRGMPQHF.

V and J are TRBV20-1 and TRBJ2-7, with 9 bases fitting TRBD1. Germline CDR1 and CDR2: DFQATT and SNEGSKA (reference sequence). V shed 4 bases, J shed 2 bases, and the junction held 6 bases outside the gene matches. The CDR3 is 14 amino acids. The CDR3 reads CSATAGTGPYEQYF. CDR3 bases: TGCAGTGCTACTGCCGGGACAGGGCCCTACGAGCAGTACTTC.

The chain couples TRBV21-1 to TRBJ2-2; TRBD1 is taken as the D call from the table, unchecked against the DNA. TRBV21-1 is marked as a pseudogene. This CDR3 is 12 amino acids long. The DNA of the CDR3 is TGTGCCAGCACCGGGGGGACCGGGGAGCTGTTTTTT. As protein: CASTGGTGELFF.

The V call is TRBV3-1, the J call TRBJ2-5, with D uncertain. V lost 1 base and J lost 1, with 10 bases in between. CDR1 LGHDT and CDR2 YNNKEL come from the germline V gene (reference sequence). This CDR3 is built from 15 residues. The CDR3 DNA reads as TGTGCCAGCAGCCAAGGGGTAGTCTCCCAAGAGACCCAGTACTTC. Amino acids: CASSQGVVSQETQYF.

This clonotype occurred once. The chain links TRBV15 to TRBJ1-5; no reliable D call. V lost 4 bases to trimming and J lost 5 bases, with 6 bases between them. Germline-derived CDR1 and CDR2 are LNHNV and YYDKDF (reference sequence). The length of the CDR3 is 12 residues. The CDR3 loop is CATSTWDQPQHF. The DNA of the CDR3 is TGTGCCACCAGCACGTGGGATCAGCCCCAGCATTTT.

The chain is built from TRBV29-1 and TRBJ2-1; 8 positions agree with TRBD2. V gave up 6 bases and J gave up 4 bases; unmatched junction bases: 5. The CDR3 has 13 amino acids. The germline gives CDR1 SQVTM, CDR2 ANQGSEA. The CDR3 region is CSVQRGLYNEQFF. CDR3 coding DNA: TGCAGCGTACAGCGGGGGCTGTACAATGAGCAGTTCTTC.

The chain is built from TRBV7-2 and TRBJ1-1; no clear D gene. CDR1 SGHTA and CDR2 FQGNSA come from the germline V gene. This CDR3 is built from 12 residues. Trimming took 3 bases from V and 1 from J, leaving 3 bases between them. CDR3 sequence: CASSFANTEAFF. The DNA of the CDR3 is TGTGCCAGCAGCTTTGCGAACACTGAAGCTTTCTTT.

The rearrangement joins TRBV9 to TRBJ1-4, with TRBD1 identical over 11 bases. The junction had 7 bases not matched to a gene; V was cut back by 8 bases and J by 7 bases. Germline CDR1 and CDR2: SGDLS and YYNGEE. The CDR3 contains 14 residues. CDR3 in amino acids: CASGQGAGGEKLFF. Here the CDR3 DNA reads TGTGCCAGTGGACAGGGGGCAGGTGGTGAAAAACTGTTTTTT.

CDR3 in DNA: TGCGCCAGCAGCCCGGGACAGGGGTACTATGGCTACACCTTC. It is translated as CASSPGQGYYGYTF. The chain couples TRBV5-1 to TRBJ1-2; 10 bases agree with TRBD1. The ends lost 4 bases at V and 3 bases at J; junction bases unmatched: 3. Germline V lookup: CDR1 SGHRS, CDR2 YFSETQ. This CDR3 region has 14 residues.

The chain carries TRBV5-1 and TRBJ2-7; tentatively, D is TRBD1 (5 bases). The CDR3 sequence is 14 residues long. V lost 0 bases and J 3 bases, leaving 10 bases between the germline ends. Germline loops: CDR1 SGHRS, CDR2 YFSETQ. DNA of the CDR3: TGCGCCAGCAGCTTGGAGGTCAGGGTCTACGAGCAGTACTTC. Protein product: CASSLEVRVYEQYF.

This chain joins TRBV20-1 and TRBJ1-5, with D hard to call. In germline, CDR1 is DFQATT, CDR2 SNEGSKA (reference sequence). Trimming shortened V by 1 base and J by 1 base, and 11 bases separated the two germline ends. CDR3 length: 15 residues. The CDR3 loop reads CSARVAVGSNQPQHF. The CDR3 region has the DNA TGCAGTGCTAGAGTGGCAGTAGGAAGCAATCAGCCCCAGCATTTT.

The chain recombines TRBV7-8 with TRBJ1-1; no definite D call. CDR3 length: 12 residues. Looked up from germline, CDR1 is SGHVS and CDR2 is FQNEAQ. The V end lost 5 bases, the J end lost 8 bases, and 12 bases lay between the germline ends. Here the CDR3 reads CASSRHSSEAFF. The DNA for the CDR3 is TGTGCCAGCAGCCGACACAGCTCCGAAGCTTTCTTT.

Details on this clonotype: At one boundary the junction diverges from the germline segment, which might be a read error. V and J are TRBV29-1 and TRBJ2-7; no definite D call. The CDR3 extends over 12 amino acids. Germline CDR1 SQVTM, CDR2 ANQGSEA. CDR3: CSIELDGYEQYF. CDR3 nucleotides: TGCAGCATTGAGCTAGACGGGTACGAGCAGTACTTC.

This chain joins TRBV10-3 and TRBJ1-5; no definite D call. The CDR3 runs 14 residues. V was trimmed by 2 bases and J by 0 bases, leaving 5 bases between them. The germline gives CDR1 ENHRY, CDR2 SYGVKD. The CDR3 reads CAISERNSNQPQHF. CDR3 in DNA: TGTGCCATCAGTGAGCGTAATAGCAATCAGCCCCAGCATTTT.